A selection of T cell receptor beta chains follows, all from one sample in a study of blood T cell repertoires in COVID-19. Measured with immunoSEQ multiplex PCR; TCRdb has only the in-frame clones, and not every one. The table has roughly 150,000 clones, roughly 85% seen once. Sequenced: PBMCs or T cells enriched from blood (not recorded which). The receptor source for this set is a woman in her 70s in a cohort exposed to, infected with or recovered from COVID-19 (not recorded which). CDR3s include the opening cysteine and the closing phenylalanine or tryptophan. D genes are given only for firm matches. Some rows have no size entry. The others give once, few or many, or a class for an expanded clone.

D: TRBD2; V: TRBV28; size: NA; J: TRBJ2-1; DNA: TGTGCCAGCAGCCCGGCGGACAGTACGGGACTAGGGGTATTCAATGAGCAGTTCTTC; CDR3: CASSPADSTGLGVFNEQFF
D: TRBD2; V: TRBV10-3; size: once; J: TRBJ2-1; DNA: TGTGCCATCAGTGGTAGCGGGAGGAACGGCTCCTACAATGAGCAGTTCTTC; CDR3: CAISGSGRNGSYNEQFF
D: TRBD2; V: TRBV7-9; size: NA; J: TRBJ2-3; DNA: TGTGTAGCTAGCGGTAGCACAGATACGCAGTATTTT; CDR3: CVASGSTDTQYF
D: TRBD2; V: TRBV24-1; size: many; J: TRBJ2-5; DNA: TGTGCCACCAGTGACCATCTAGCGGGAGGTCCCCGAGGAGAGACCCAGTACTTC; CDR3: CATSDHLAGGPRGETQYF
D: TRBD2; V: TRBV5-1; size: few; J: TRBJ2-3; DNA: TGCGCCAGCAGCTCACTAGCGGGAAGGACAGATACGCAGTATTTT; CDR3: CASSSLAGRTDTQYF
D: NA; V: TRBV6-5; size: NA; J: TRBJ2-7; DNA: TGTGCCAGCGGACTACCCTCCACCTACGAGCAGTACTTC; CDR3: CASGLPSTYEQYF
D: NA; V: TRBV6-5; size: NA; J: TRBJ1-4; DNA: TGTGCCAGCACCGGTTCCCTTGCAACTAATGAAAAACTGTTTTTT; CDR3: CASTGSLATNEKLFF
D: NA; V: TRBV28; size: few; J: TRBJ1-4; DNA: TGTGCCAGCAGTTTAACCCCGGAGAGGGAAAAACTGTTTTTT; CDR3: CASSLTPEREKLFF
D: NA; V: TRBV10-3; size: NA; J: TRBJ1-1; DNA: TGTGCCATCAGTGAGTATGTCGACTCTTTGAACACTGAAGCTTTCTTT; CDR3: CAISEYVDSLNTEAFF
D: TRBD2; V: TRBV4-3; size: NA; J: TRBJ2-7; DNA: TGCGCCAGCAGCCCCTGGGGACTAGCGGGAATCTACGAGCAGTACTTC; CDR3: CASSPWGLAGIYEQYF
D: TRBD1; V: TRBV3-1/TRBV3-2; size: NA; J: TRBJ2-5; DNA: TGTGCCAGCAGCCCGGGGACAGGAGGGGCTGGGGAGACCCAGTACTTC; CDR3: CASSPGTGGAGETQYF
D: NA; V: TRBV27; size: few; J: TRBJ2-3; DNA: TGTGCCAGCTCCCCGTCCCTCGGGGAAGTCACAGATACGCAGTATTTT; CDR3: CASSPSLGEVTDTQYF
D: NA; V: TRBV2; size: NA; J: TRBJ2-2; DNA: TGTGCCAGCACACCTAACAGGGCCACCGGGGAGCTGTTTTTT; CDR3: CASTPNRATGELFF
D: NA; V: TRBV7-9; size: NA; J: TRBJ1-6; DNA: TGTGCCAGCAGCCTACCCAATTCACCCCTCCACTTT; CDR3: CASSLPNSPLHF
D: NA; V: TRBV6-5; size: NA; J: TRBJ2-1; DNA: TGTGCCAGCAGTTCTCGGGACTCCTCGCAGTTCTTC; CDR3: CASSSRDSSQFF
D: TRBD1; V: TRBV7-6; size: once; J: TRBJ2-7; DNA: TGTGCCAGCAGCTACCGACAGGGGTCATACGAGCAGTACTTC; CDR3: CASSYRQGSYEQYF
D: TRBD2; V: TRBV19; size: few; J: TRBJ2-7; DNA: TGTGCCAGTAGTATATCTAGCGGGGCCGATGGAGAGCAGTACTTC; CDR3: CASSISSGADGEQYF
D: TRBD2; V: TRBV7-9; size: NA; J: TRBJ2-1; DNA: TGTGCCAGCAGCTTATCAGCGGGAGTTAGCAATGAGCAGTTCTTC; CDR3: CASSLSAGVSNEQFF
D: NA; V: TRBV5-5; size: NA; J: TRBJ1-2; DNA: TGTGCCAGCAAACCTCAATGGGGGGGCCAGGGATATGGCTACACCTTC; CDR3: CASKPQWGGQGYGYTF
D: NA; V: TRBV7-2; size: NA; J: TRBJ1-1; DNA: TGTGCCAGCAGCCCTCGGGTAACTAGGGAAGCTTTCTTT; CDR3: CASSPRVTREAFF
D: NA; V: TRBV15; size: NA; J: TRBJ2-7; DNA: TGTGCCACCAGCAGTGGGTTGGAGCCCACCTACGAGCAGTACTTC; CDR3: CATSSGLEPTYEQYF
D: TRBD2; V: TRBV19; size: once; J: TRBJ2-2; DNA: TGTGCCAGTAGTATAGGACTCCTAGCGGCCACCGGGGAGCTGTTTTTT; CDR3: CASSIGLLAATGELFF
D: NA; V: TRBV5-1; size: NA; J: TRBJ2-3; DNA: TGCGCCAGCAGCTCCCGGGAATACACAGATACGCAGTATTTT; CDR3: CASSSREYTDTQYF
D: NA; V: TRBV19; size: NA; J: TRBJ1-1; DNA: TGTGCCAGTAGTATCCCAGGGAACACTGAAGCTTTCTTT; CDR3: CASSIPGNTEAFF
D: NA; V: TRBV12-3/TRBV12-4; size: NA; J: TRBJ1-2; DNA: TGTGCCAGCAGCAAACAGGTCTATGGCTACACCTTC; CDR3: CASSKQVYGYTF
D: TRBD2; V: TRBV4-2; size: NA; J: TRBJ2-1; DNA: TGTGCCAGCAGCCAAAGACTAGCGGGAGGGGGCAATGAGCAGTTCTTC; CDR3: CASSQRLAGGGNEQFF
D: TRBD2; V: TRBV7-9; size: NA; J: TRBJ2-7; DNA: TGTGCCAGCAGCCCTAGCGGGGGCTCCTACGAGCAGTACTTC; CDR3: CASSPSGGSYEQYF
D: NA; V: TRBV15; size: few; J: TRBJ1-2; DNA: TGTGCCACCGCCCGAGGCCCAGCTAACTATGGCTACACCTTC; CDR3: CATARGPANYGYTF
D: NA; V: TRBV20-1; size: NA; J: TRBJ2-5; DNA: TGCAGTGCTTTAGCTTCGGAGACCCAGTACTTC; CDR3: CSALASETQYF
D: TRBD2; V: TRBV5-1; size: NA; J: TRBJ2-1; DNA: TGCGCCAGCAGCTTTTCTCCGGGACTAGGCAGCAATGAGCAGTTCTTC; CDR3: CASSFSPGLGSNEQFF
D: NA; V: TRBV12-5; size: NA; J: TRBJ1-1; DNA: TGTGCTAGTGGTCCCGGGTGGGTGGGCACTGAAGCTTTCTTT; CDR3: CASGPGWVGTEAFF
D: NA; V: TRBV5-4; size: few; J: TRBJ2-3; DNA: TGTGCCAGCAGCCCTGAGGGTGGAGCGGCTAGCACAGATACGCAGTATTTT; CDR3: CASSPEGGAASTDTQYF
D: TRBD1; V: TRBV19; size: NA; J: TRBJ1-2; DNA: TGTGCCAGTACCCGGGACAGCAACTATGGCTACACCTTC; CDR3: CASTRDSNYGYTF
D: NA; V: TRBV5-1; size: once; J: TRBJ2-3; DNA: TGCGCCAGCAGCTTGGCCGGGACACCTAGCACAGATACGCAGTATTTT; CDR3: CASSLAGTPSTDTQYF
D: NA; V: TRBV6-5; size: few; J: TRBJ2-7; DNA: TGTGCCACGAAAACTGACATTTACGAGCAGTACTTC; CDR3: CATKTDIYEQYF